The subject of this entry is one T cell receptor (beta chain). The target antigen is unknown. Germline trimming cut 1 base from V and 8 bases from J; bases unmatched to any gene: 8. The CDR3 has 15 residues. CDR1 is SGHTA and CDR2 is FQGNSA in the germline V gene. This specimen belongs to a study of cytomegalovirus exposure and HLA in healthy donors. General study findings and limits: Rates of TCR association differed by HLA locus in a later analysis, with DRB1 highest and HLA-C lowest.

The PCR made use of 60 Vbeta and 13 Jbeta primers. TCRdb's copy holds only in-frame clones and misses some; the assay was immunoSEQ multiplex PCR. The sample records about 140,000 clones, roughly 70% being singletons. The chain combines TRBV7-2 with TRBJ1-2; 9 positions agree with TRBD1. The material sequenced was PBMCs. This clonotype originated in a male donor in good health and CMV-seronegative. The CDR3 is CASSLVPQGAGGYTF. DNA of the CDR3: TGTGCCAGCAGCTTAGTACCACAGGGGGCCGGGGGCTACACCTTC.